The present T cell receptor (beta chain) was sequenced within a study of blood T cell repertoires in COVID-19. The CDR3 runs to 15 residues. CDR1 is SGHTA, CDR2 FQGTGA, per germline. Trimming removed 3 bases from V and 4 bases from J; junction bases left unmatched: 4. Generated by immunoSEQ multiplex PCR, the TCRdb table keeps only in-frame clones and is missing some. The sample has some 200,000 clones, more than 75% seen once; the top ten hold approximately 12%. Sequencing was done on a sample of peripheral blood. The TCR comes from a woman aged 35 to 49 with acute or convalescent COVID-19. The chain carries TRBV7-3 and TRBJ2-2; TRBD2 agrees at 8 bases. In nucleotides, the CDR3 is TGTGCCAGCAGCTTGCGGGGGGCGGTCACCGGGGAGCTGTTTTTT. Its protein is CASSLRGAVTGELFF.